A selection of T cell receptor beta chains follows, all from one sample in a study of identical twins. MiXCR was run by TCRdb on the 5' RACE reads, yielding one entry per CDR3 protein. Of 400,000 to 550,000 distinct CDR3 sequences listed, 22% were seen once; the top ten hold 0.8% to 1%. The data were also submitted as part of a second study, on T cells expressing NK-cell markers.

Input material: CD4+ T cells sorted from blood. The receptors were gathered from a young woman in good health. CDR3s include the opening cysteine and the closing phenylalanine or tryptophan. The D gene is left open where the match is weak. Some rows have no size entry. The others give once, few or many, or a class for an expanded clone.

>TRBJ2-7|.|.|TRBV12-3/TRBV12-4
CASKGPGEQYF
TGTGCCAGCAAGGGCCCTGGGGAGCAGTACTTC
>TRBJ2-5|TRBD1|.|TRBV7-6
CASTNTGVVGETQYF
TGTGCCAGCACCAACACAGGGGTTGTAGGAGAGACCCAGTACTTC
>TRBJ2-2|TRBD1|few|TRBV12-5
CASGLSGTGASVTGELFF
TGTGCTAGTGGTTTGTCCGGGACAGGGGCGTCGGTCACCGGGGAGCTGTTTTTT
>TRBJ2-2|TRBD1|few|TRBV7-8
CASRRQGRTGELFF
TGTGCCAGCAGGAGACAGGGAAGGACCGGGGAGCTGTTTTTT
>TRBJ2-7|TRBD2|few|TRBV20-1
CSGSGTSFGNEQYF
TGCAGTGGGAGCGGGACTAGCTTTGGCAACGAGCAGTACTTC
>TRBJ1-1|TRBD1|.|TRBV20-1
CSARDGDRAWNTEAFF
TGCAGTGCTAGAGACGGGGACAGGGCATGGAACACTGAAGCTTTCTTT
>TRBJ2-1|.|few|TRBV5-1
CATQSGISSYNEQFF
TGCGCCACCCAGTCAGGGATCAGCTCCTACAATGAGCAGTTCTTC
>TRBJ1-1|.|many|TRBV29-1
CSVLGTLLNTEAFF
TGCAGCGTCCTAGGGACCTTATTGAACACTGAAGCTTTCTTT
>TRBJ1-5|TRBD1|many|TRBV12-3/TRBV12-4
CASRQGNQPQHF
TGTGCCAGCAGACAGGGGAATCAGCCCCAGCATTTT
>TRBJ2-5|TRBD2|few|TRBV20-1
CSASTSGETQYF
TGCAGTGCATCGACTAGCGGAGAGACCCAGTACTTC
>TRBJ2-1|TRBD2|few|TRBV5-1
CASSPLAGDYNEQFF
TGCGCCAGCAGCCCCTTAGCGGGGGACTACAATGAGCAGTTCTTC
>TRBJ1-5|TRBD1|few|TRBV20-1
CSARRDRGQRSNQPQHF
TGCAGTGCTCGCAGGGACAGGGGGCAGAGAAGCAATCAGCCCCAGCATTTT
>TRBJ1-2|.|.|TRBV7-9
CASSLNRSGYTF
TGTGCCAGCAGCTTAAACCGGTCTGGCTACACCTTC
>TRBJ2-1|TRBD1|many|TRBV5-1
CASSSGQGRGEQFF
TGCGCCAGCAGCTCCGGACAGGGAAGGGGTGAGCAGTTCTTC
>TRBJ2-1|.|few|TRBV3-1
CASSHEGPYNEQFF
TGTGCCAGCAGCCACGAGGGCCCTTACAATGAGCAGTTCTTC
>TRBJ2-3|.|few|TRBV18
CASSPGAGATDTQYF
TGTGCCAGCTCACCAGGGGCGGGGGCCACAGATACGCAGTATTTT
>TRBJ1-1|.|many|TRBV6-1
CASTQHAANTEAFF
TGTGCCAGCACTCAACACGCAGCTAACACTGAAGCTTTCTTT
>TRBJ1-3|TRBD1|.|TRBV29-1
CSVWDRGAGNTIYF
TGCAGCGTTTGGGACAGGGGGGCCGGAAACACCATATATTTT
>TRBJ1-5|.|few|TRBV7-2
CASSFLANQPQHF
TGTGCCAGCAGCTTCCTCGCCAATCAGCCCCAGCATTTT
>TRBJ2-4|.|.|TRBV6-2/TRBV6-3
CATRNAGSLRNIQYF
TGTGCCACCCGGAATGCAGGTTCATTGAGAAACATTCAGTACTTC
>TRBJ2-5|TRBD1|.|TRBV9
CASSADNRGRETQYF
TGTGCCAGCAGCGCAGATAACAGGGGGCGGGAGACCCAGTACTTC
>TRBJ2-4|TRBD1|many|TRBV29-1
CSVVDRGAKNIQYF
TGCAGCGTTGTGGACAGGGGAGCCAAAAACATTCAGTACTTC
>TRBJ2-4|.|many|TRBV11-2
CASSLDRDDIQYF
TGTGCCAGCAGCTTAGATAGGGATGACATTCAGTACTTC
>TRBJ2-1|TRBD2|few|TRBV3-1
CASSQVGGRGYNEQFF
TGTGCCAGCAGCCAAGTTGGCGGGAGAGGCTACAATGAGCAGTTCTTC
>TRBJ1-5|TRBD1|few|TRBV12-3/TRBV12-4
CASRNGQGVNQPQHF
TGTGCCAGCAGAAACGGACAGGGGGTCAATCAGCCCCAGCATTTT